The 4 T cell receptor beta chains in this list originate from one sample, sequenced in a study of siplizumab effects on memory and regulatory T cells. The assay was immunoSEQ multiplex PCR, and TCRdb's table has in-frame clones only and misses some. Among approximately 91,000 clones listed, 85% to 95% were seen once. Sequenced: CD8+ T cells sorted from blood. The source of these receptors is a human donor in good health.

V gene TRBV7-8 combines with J gene TRBJ2-7; D may be TRBD2 (7 bases). Trimming stripped 2 bases from V and 4 bases from J, with 15 bases between. Germline loops: CDR1 SGHVS, CDR2 FQNEAQ. The CDR3 length is 15 residues. The CDR3 spells CASSLPGGAGYEQYF. The CDR3 DNA reads as TGTGCCAGCAGCTTACCGGGGGGCGCCGGGTACGAGCAGTACTTC.

This rearrangement joins TRBV5-1 to TRBJ2-7, with D possibly matching TRBD1 (6 bases). The germline V gene encodes CDR1 SGHRS and CDR2 YFSETQ. The CDR3 is 13 residues long. With 0 bases removed from V and 6 bases from J, the gap between germline ends came to 10 bases. The DNA for the CDR3 is TGCGCCAGCAGCTTGGACAGGGCCCCCGAGCAGTACTTC. Its translation: CASSLDRAPEQYF.

The J gene is TRBJ2-3, the V gene TRBV28, with 8 bases lining up with TRBD2. CDR1 and CDR2 from the germline V gene are MDHEN and SYDVKM. Germline trimming cut 3 bases from V and 5 bases from J; bases unmatched to any gene: 7. The CDR3 totals 15 residues. The DNA of the CDR3 is TGTGCCAGCAGTTTTTTGCGGGAGGCCATAGATACGCAGTATTTT. Its translation: CASSFLREAIDTQYF.

J is TRBJ2-7 and V is TRBV5-1; 7 bases align to TRBD1. The length of the CDR3 is 15 residues. The J segment lost 3 bases and the V segment lost 1 base, leaving 7 bases of the junction unmatched. CDR1 SGHRS and CDR2 YFSETQ come from the germline V gene. This chain's CDR3 is CASSLSQTGIYEQYF. The CDR3 coding sequence is TGCGCCAGCAGCTTGTCCCAGACAGGGATCTACGAGCAGTACTTC.